The 11 T cell receptor beta chains below come from one sample, sequenced in a study of T cells in Graves' hyperthyroidism and ophthalmopathy. Researchers amplified the TCR beta CDR3 regions from RNA transcripts. First-round RT-PCR with HTBI primers amplified the TCR CDR3 region. MiXCR was run by TCRdb on the multiplex PCR reads, yielding one entry per CDR3 protein. The table lists approximately 98,000 distinct CDR3 sequences, 40% of them singletons, with about 10% in the top ten. Sequenced input: peripheral blood or thyroid tissue (not recorded which). These receptor sequences come from a young woman with Graves' hyperthyroidism.

This clonotype was counted at least ten times. J is TRBJ2-7 and V is TRBV6-5, with D perhaps TRBD1 (5 bases). Germline lookup yields CDR1 MNHEY and CDR2 SVGAGI. CDR3 size: 12 residues. Trimming removed 7 bases at V and 2 bases at J, with 9 bases between. The CDR3 sequence is CASITTAYEQYF. Here the CDR3 DNA reads TGTGCCAGCATTACGACAGCCTACGAGCAGTACTTC.

The table lists this clonotype with many counts. The chain links TRBV5-1 to TRBJ1-4; D remains unclear. The CDR3 is made up of 14 amino acids. V was pared by 0 bases and J by 5 bases, with 8 bases between. Germline-derived CDR1 and CDR2 are SGHRS and YFSETQ. CDR3 region: CASSLGSPNEKLFF. The CDR3 nucleotides are TGCGCCAGCAGCTTGGGCAGCCCAAATGAAAAACTGTTTTTT. The full variable domain, in which reference TRBV5-1 and TRBJ1-4 provide the parts outside the CDR3, is KAGVTQTPRYLIKTRGQQVTLSCSPISGHRSVSWYQQTPGQGLQFLFEYFSETQRNKGNFPGRFSGRQFSNSRSEMNVSTLELGDSALYLCASSLGSPNEKLFFGSGTQLSVL.

This clonotype was detected many times. V is TRBV29-1 and J is TRBJ1-1; a weak D match, TRBD1 (5 bases). Germline V lookup: CDR1 SQVTM, CDR2 ANQGSEA. V lost 6 bases and J lost 0, with 14 bases in between. This CDR3 is built from 14 residues. The CDR3 spells CSVKKLGLNTEAFF. The CDR3, as DNA: TGCAGCGTGAAAAAACTGGGACTGAACACTGAAGCTTTCTTT.

This clonotype was seen at least ten times. The V and J genes are TRBV28 and TRBJ2-7, with D perhaps matching TRBD2 (5 bases). This CDR3 has 13 amino acids. The V end lost 7 bases, the J end lost 0 bases, and 10 bases lay between the germline ends. CDR1 is MDHEN and CDR2 is SYDVKM in the germline V gene. DNA of the CDR3: TGTGCCAGCACGCGGGCGAGCTCCTACGAGCAGTACTTC. It codes for CASTRASSYEQYF.

Ten or more counts support this clonotype. The rearrangement links TRBV5-1 to TRBJ2-7, with TRBD2 as a possible D gene (5 bases). The V end was cut by 5 bases, the J end by 2 bases, with 17 bases between. The germline gives CDR1 SGHRS, CDR2 YFSETQ. The length of the CDR3 is 15 residues. Written as DNA, the CDR3 is TGCGCCAGCAGGGTAGTTCCGACTATTCCCTACGAGCAGTACTTC. Protein product: CASRVVPTIPYEQYF.

The table lists this clonotype with many counts. The rearrangement joins TRBV20-1 to TRBJ2-3; D gene uncertain. Looked up from germline, CDR1 is DFQATT and CDR2 is SNEGSKA (reference sequence). V lost 5 bases, J lost 6 bases, and 9 bases lay in between. The CDR3 contains 11 residues. Written as DNA, the CDR3 is TGCAGTGCTCAGCTGGACGATACGCAGTATTTT. Protein sequence: CSAQLDDTQYF.

This clonotype was seen ten or more times. The chain has TRBV14 and TRBJ2-2, with TRBD2 identical over 9 bases. CDR1 is SGHDN, CDR2 FVKESK, per germline. This CDR3 is built from 18 residues. After removal of 1 base from V and 4 bases from J, the junction contained 10 bases not matched to a gene. CDR3 nucleotides: TGTGCCAGCAGCCAAGCTTTGTTTGCGGGAGGGAGCACCGGGGAGCTGTTTTTT. It specifies CASSQALFAGGSTGELFF.

V and J are TRBV24-1 and TRBJ1-5; D is ambiguous. Germline V lookup: CDR1 KGHDR, CDR2 SFDVKD. V was shortened by 7 bases and J by 2 bases, with 8 bases between the two germline ends. This CDR3 spans 13 amino acids. The CDR3 here is CATSQPGNQPQHF. CDR3 DNA: TGTGCCACCAGCCAGCCAGGCAATCAGCCCCAGCATTTT.

At least ten counts were recorded for this clonotype. CDR3 nucleotide sequence: TGTGCCATCAGTGGACAGCTATATTCACCCCTCCACTTT. It translates to CAISGQLYSPLHF. The chain has TRBV10-3 and TRBJ1-6; perhaps TRBD1 as D (5 bases). V was cut by 4 bases and J by 8 bases, with 9 bases left in between. In germline, CDR1 is ENHRY, CDR2 SYGVKD. The CDR3 loop spans 13 amino acids.

Only one count was recorded for this clonotype. The chain employs TRBV11-1 and TRBJ2-5; 14 bases fit TRBD2. The germline V gene encodes CDR1 SGHAT and CDR2 FQDESV (reference sequence). This CDR3 region has 17 residues. Trimming took 4 bases from V and 5 from J; bases not matched to a gene: 9. CDR3 region: CASSSGTSGRRRETQYF. The CDR3 DNA follows: TGTGCCAGCAGCTCCGGGACTAGCGGGAGAAGGCGGGAGACCCAGTACTTC.

This clonotype was seen ten or more times. The chain links TRBV12-3 or TRBV12-4 to TRBJ2-2; 7 nucleotides line up with TRBD2. After removal of 9 bases from V and 4 bases from J, the junction contained 14 bases not matched to a gene. The CDR3 covers 16 residues. The DNA for the CDR3 is TGTGCCAGTTCGGGCGGGAGCATTTTACTCACCGGGGAGCTGTTTTTT. It is translated as CASSGGSILLTGELFF.